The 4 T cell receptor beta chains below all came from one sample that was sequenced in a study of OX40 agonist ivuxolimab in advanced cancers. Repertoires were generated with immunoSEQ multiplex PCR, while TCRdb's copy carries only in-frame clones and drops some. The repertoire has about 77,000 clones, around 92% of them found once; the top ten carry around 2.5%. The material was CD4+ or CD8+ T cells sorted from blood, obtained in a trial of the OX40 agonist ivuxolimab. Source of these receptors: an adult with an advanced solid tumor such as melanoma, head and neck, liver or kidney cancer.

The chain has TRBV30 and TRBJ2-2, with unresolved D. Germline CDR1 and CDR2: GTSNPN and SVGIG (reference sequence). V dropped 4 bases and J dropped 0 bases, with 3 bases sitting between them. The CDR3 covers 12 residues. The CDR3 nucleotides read TGTGCCTGGAAGTCGAACACCGGGGAGCTGTTTTTT. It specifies CAWKSNTGELFF.

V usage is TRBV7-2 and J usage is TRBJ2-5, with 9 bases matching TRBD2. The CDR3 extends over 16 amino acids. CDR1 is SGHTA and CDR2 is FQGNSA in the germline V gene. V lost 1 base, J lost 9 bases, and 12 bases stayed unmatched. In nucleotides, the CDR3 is TGTGCCAGCAGCTTAGGGGGTAGCGGGAGCCCAGGGGCCCAGTACTTC. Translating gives CASSLGGSGSPGAQYF.

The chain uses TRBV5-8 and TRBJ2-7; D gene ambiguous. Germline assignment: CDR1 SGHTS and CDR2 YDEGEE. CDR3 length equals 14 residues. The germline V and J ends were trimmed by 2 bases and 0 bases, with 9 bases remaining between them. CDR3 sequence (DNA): TGTGCCAGCAGCTTTGACATCCTCTCCTACGAGCAGTACTTC. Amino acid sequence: CASSFDILSYEQYF.

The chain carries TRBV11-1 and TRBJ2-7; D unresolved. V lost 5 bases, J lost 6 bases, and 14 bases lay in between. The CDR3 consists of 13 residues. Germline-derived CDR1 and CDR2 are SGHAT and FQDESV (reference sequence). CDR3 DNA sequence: TGTGCCAGCAGCCTAGATCCCTCCCGCGAGCAGTACTTC. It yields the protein CASSLDPSREQYF.